This TCR beta chain was retrieved from a study of cytomegalovirus exposure and HLA in healthy donors. The wider study: Both the approximately 130 validation repertoires and the approximately 640 first-cohort repertoires used the same platform, as reported by a later analysis.

The ends lost 3 bases at V and 6 bases at J; junction bases unmatched: 4. Germline-derived CDR1 and CDR2 are LNHDA and SQIVND (reference sequence). CDR3 size: 13 residues. Overall study findings and caveats: Most TCR sequences were seen very rarely across donors, but some public TCRs occurred in many. One later analysis, an examination of the 120 validation repertoires, found that first-cohort TCR clusters tended to co-occur in them. Specificity of three CMV-associated chains for CMV antigens was verified in vitro.

Produced via immunoSEQ multiplex PCR; TCRdb's table is partial and in-frame only. Of over 60,000 clones in the sample, roughly 96% were seen once. About this clone: Antigen unknown.

The sequenced material came from PBMCs. The gene calls are TRBV19 and TRBJ1-2, with TRBD1 identical over 7 bases. This TCR derives from a man aged 18-30 years in good health and CMV-seronegative. This CDR3 is CASSIRDRDGYTF. In DNA, the CDR3 is TGTGCCAGTAGTATCAGAGACAGGGATGGCTACACCTTC.